The 8 T cell receptor beta chains reported below all come from one sample, sequenced in a study of shared clonotypes between healthy human individuals. Clones were read by immunoSEQ multiplex PCR, and TCRdb kept only the in-frame ones, dropping some. The sample consists of fewer than 650,000 clones, about three quarters of them appearing once. Sequenced input: PBMCs. These receptors were collected from a woman between 40 and 50 years old in good health. Some clones in this sample may be carry-over from other donors' samples.

In its sample, this clone was seen a few times. This clone may be a read error of a much larger clone one base away. This chain uses TRBV5-1 with TRBJ2-5; no firm D call. Germline V CDR1 and CDR2: SGHRS, YFSETQ. The V and J ends lost 6 bases and 5 bases respectively, with 20 bases between them. The CDR3 length is 15 residues. The CDR3, as DNA: TGCGCCAGCACCCCCAACGACGGACCCGGTGAGACCCAGTACTTC. Encoded protein: CASTPNDGPGETQYF.

This clone was recorded once. This sequence joins TRBV5-6 and TRBJ2-3; 7 positions agree with TRBD2. CDR3 length: 16 residues. Germline V CDR1 and CDR2: SGHDT, YYEEEE. V trimming: 0 bases; J trimming: 5 bases; junction bases outside the gene matches: 9. The CDR3 loop reads CASSLGAGRERDTQYF. In DNA form, the CDR3 reads TGTGCCAGCAGCTTGGGCGCGGGGCGGGAGAGAGATACGCAGTATTTT.

The chain uses TRBV27 and TRBJ2-2; D remains ambiguous. V was pared by 0 bases and J by 4 bases, with 3 bases between. CDR1 MNHEY and CDR2 SMNVEV come from the germline V gene (reference sequence). The CDR3 length is 13 residues. CDR3: CASSLSLTGELFF. CDR3 coding DNA: TGTGCCAGCAGTTTATCCCTCACCGGGGAGCTGTTTTTT.

The chain links TRBV2 to TRBJ2-7, with 9 bases aligning to TRBD2. V trimming: 6 bases; J trimming: 0 bases; junction bases outside the gene matches: 3. CDR1 is SNHLY and CDR2 is FYNNEI in the germline V gene. The CDR3 is 14 residues long. CDR3 DNA: TGTGCCAGCAGAAGAGCGGGGGGCTCCTACGAGCAGTACTTC. Residues: CASRRAGGSYEQYF.

This clone was observed at least ten times. V and J are TRBV30 and TRBJ1-4; TRBD1 agrees at 7 bases. V dropped 5 bases and J dropped 8; count of bases not matched to a gene: 14. The CDR3 loop spans 15 amino acids. Germline V lookup: CDR1 GTSNPN, CDR2 SVGIG (reference sequence). CDR3 region: CAWGPQTGLREKLFF. The CDR3 nucleotides are TGTGCCTGGGGCCCCCAGACAGGGCTTAGGGAAAAACTGTTTTTT.

This clone was observed a handful of times. One end of the junction does not line up with germline, which may come from a read error. This chain joins TRBV10-2 and TRBJ1-2; D may be TRBD1 (6 bases). The CDR3 runs to 14 residues. Looked up from germline, CDR1 is WSHSY and CDR2 is SAAADI. The CDR3 sequence is CASSESALGQYAPF. Written as DNA, the CDR3 is TGCGCCAGCAGTGAGTCGGCCCTAGGACAGTACGCTCCCTTC.

The chain carries TRBV7-9 and TRBJ2-7, with TRBD1 matching over 8 bases. Germline CDR1 reads SEHNR; CDR2 reads FQNEAQ (reference sequence). The CDR3 totals 16 residues. With V trimmed by 5 bases and J by 6 bases, 15 bases remained unmatched. DNA for the CDR3: TGTGCCAGCAGCCCAAATACCCCAGGACAGGGTTTCGAGCAGTACTTC. Residues: CASSPNTPGQGFEQYF.

DNA of the CDR3: TGTGCCAGCAGCTCCCGACAGGGCCTAGCCAAAAACATTCAGTACTTC. Its protein is CASSSRQGLAKNIQYF. The chain uses TRBV5-6 and TRBJ2-4; 7 bases line up with TRBD1. Trimming at V came to 3 bases and at J to 0 bases, leaving 6 bases not matched to a gene. Germline V gene data show CDR1 as SGHDT and CDR2 as YYEEEE. The CDR3 extends over 16 amino acids.